This TCR beta chain was identified during a study of blood T cell repertoires in COVID-19. Whole-study context: Sites across the United States, Italy and Spain contributed samples from acute and convalescent COVID-19. T cells, B-cell-depleted T cells, or PBMCs provided the cDNA or gDNA that served as material.

In the source study's methods: Amplification of reference gene primers provided the estimated nucleated cell counts. Profiled with immunoSEQ multiplex PCR; TCRdb holds only in-frame clones, not every one. V and J calls and clone size come straight from that table; D and trimming were deduced from the DNA. The sample has around 180,000 clones, 70% to 90% seen once; the top ten hold 9.5% to 12%. The sequenced sample was peripheral blood. The origin of this receptor is a human donor with active or convalescent COVID-19. The donor label of this sample is uncertain.

The CDR3 DNA sequence: TGTGCCAGCAGGGGAGAATTAGCCAAAAACATTCAGTACTTC. Translation gives CASRGELAKNIQYF. The chain carries TRBV27 and TRBJ2-4, with D possibly matching TRBD2 (5 bases). Trimming cost V 6 bases and J 0 bases, with 9 bases left between them. This CDR3 has 14 residues. In germline, CDR1 is MNHEY, CDR2 SMNVEV (reference sequence).